This T cell receptor (beta chain) was observed in a study of T cells expressing NK-cell markers. Findings and caveats of the study: These clonotypes, the leaders elsewhere, also led the CD3+CD56-NKG2C+ fraction in a handful of donors. HCMV specificity was not established for the expanded NKG2C+ T cell clones. Dominant NKG2C+ clonotypes were found to form roughly 1.0-7.0% of CD8+ T cells in a handful of donors.

TCRdb reprocessed the 5' RACE reads and stores each CDR3 protein as one record, lacking DNA. This sample's table reports about 160,000 distinct CDR3 sequences. On this clonotype: Its antigen is currently unknown.

This CDR3 has 19 residues. Looked up from germline, CDR1 is MDHEN and CDR2 is SYDVKM. Sequencing input: blood T cells: a sorted CD56 or NKG2C T cell subset, CD4+ or CD8+ T cells, or bulk PBMC T cells (not recorded which). This TCR was sampled from a woman between 18 and 70 years old in good health. The rearrangement joins TRBV28 to TRBJ1-4. CDR3 loop: CASSLFGTIFDATNEKLFF.